The 4 T cell receptor beta chains given below trace back to one sample, sequenced in a study of OX40 agonist ivuxolimab in advanced cancers. Data came from immunoSEQ multiplex PCR; TCRdb stores just in-frame clones and leaves some out. The sample yields some 70,000 clones, around 84% seen once. Sample: CD4+ or CD8+ T cells sorted from blood, taken in a trial of the OX40 agonist ivuxolimab. These receptors all come from an adult with an advanced solid tumor such as melanoma, head and neck, liver or kidney cancer.

J is TRBJ1-2 and V is TRBV4-2; TRBD1 might be the D (6 bases). This CDR3 has 13 amino acids. The V and J ends lost 2 bases and 4 bases respectively, with 8 bases between them. Germline CDR1 is LGHNA and CDR2 is YNFKEQ. The CDR3 reads CASSQQGFYGYTF. The CDR3 DNA sequence: TGTGCCAGCAGCCAACAGGGGTTCTATGGCTACACCTTC.

The gene calls are TRBV6-1 and TRBJ2-7; 7 bases fit TRBD1. Trimming at V came to 6 bases and at J to 5 bases, leaving 19 bases not matched to a gene. Germline CDR1 reads MNHNS; CDR2 reads SASEGT. CDR3 length equals 17 residues. Here the CDR3 DNA reads TGTGCCAGCAGCGAAATGCGCCGGACAGGCATAATCCACGAGCAGTACTTC. Protein sequence: CASSEMRRTGIIHEQYF.

The chain joins TRBV6-1 to TRBJ2-2; no firm D call. CDR1 is MNHNS, CDR2 SASEGT, per germline. Deletions cut 1 base from V and 4 bases from J, with 4 bases between. The CDR3 contains 13 residues. The CDR3 coding sequence is TGTGCCAGCAGTGAAGAACGCACCGGGGAGCTGTTTTTT. This translates into CASSEERTGELFF.

V gene TRBV6-5 combines with J gene TRBJ2-7; 8 bases are shared with TRBD2. Trimming removed 6 bases from V and 2 bases from J; junction bases left unmatched: 6. The CDR3 loop spans 14 amino acids. CDR1 is MNHEY, CDR2 SVGAGI, per germline. CDR3 in amino acids: CASSSGTRAYEQYF. The DNA for the CDR3 is TGTGCCAGCAGCTCCGGGACTAGGGCCTACGAGCAGTACTTC.